What follows describes a single T cell receptor beta chain. This CDR3 is built from 15 residues. Looked up from germline, CDR1 is SEHNR and CDR2 is FQNEAQ (reference sequence). Through a sample-barcoded 5' primer and a J-beta primer mix, a second PCR was run for about 7 to 12 cycles. TCRdb redid the calling of the 5' RACE reads with MiXCR, one entry per CDR3 protein. The table lists fewer than 800,000 distinct CDR3 sequences, 32% of them singletons. This sample is drawn from a study of blood T cells in healthy people across ages. Samples each yielded at least 6 micrograms of total RNA. Specimen: blood. This sequence joins TRBV7-9 and TRBJ2-4; D is ambiguous. The DNA end lines up better with TRBJ2-7; the J call may be wrong. This TCR was sampled from a woman older than 75 in good health. CDR3 amino acids: CASSPESRTWDEQYF. The CDR3 region has the DNA TGTGCCAGCAGCCCCGAAAGTAGGACGTGGGACGAGCAGTACTTC.